This entry lists 24 T cell receptor beta chains sequenced from one sample in a study of T cells in Graves' hyperthyroidism and ophthalmopathy. Researchers amplified the TCR beta CDR3 regions from RNA transcripts. The HTBI primer set was used in a first-round RT-PCR of the TCR CDR3. TCRdb re-derived calls from the multiplex PCR reads in MiXCR, one entry per CDR3 protein. The sample has 350,000 to 400,000 distinct CDR3 sequences, 14% to 15% seen once. Sequencing was carried out using blood. Receptor source: a woman between 25 and 40 years old with Graves' hyperthyroidism.

V gene TRBV20-1 combines with J gene TRBJ2-3, with 8 bases identical to TRBD1. This CDR3 has 15 amino acids. The trim removed 0 bases at V and 3 bases at J, leaving 5 bases unmatched. Germline CDR1 is DFQATT and CDR2 is SNEGSKA (reference sequence). This CDR3 is CSARDQGARTDTQYF. The CDR3 bases are TGCAGTGCTAGAGATCAGGGGGCGAGGACAGATACGCAGTATTTT.

The table lists this clonotype with a few counts. The genes are TRBV7-6 and TRBJ2-7; 7 bases are shared with TRBD2. Trimming cost V 5 bases and J 6 bases; bases outside gene matches: 10. The CDR3 length is 14 residues. The germline CDR1 and CDR2 sequences are SGHVS and FNYEAQ. CDR3 DNA sequence: TGTGCCAGCAGCCCGGGGGGTGCTGAGTTCGAGCAGTACTTC. Its translation: CASSPGGAEFEQYF. Drawing the rest from reference TRBV7-6 and TRBJ2-7, the complete variable domain is GAGVSQSPRYKVTKRGQDVALRCDPISGHVSLYWYRQALGQGPEFLTYFNYEAQQDKSGLPNDRFSAERPEGSISTLTIQRTEQRDSAMYRCASSPGGAEFEQYFGPGTRLTVT.

This clonotype was observed a few times. The chain joins TRBV7-2 to TRBJ2-2; D is ambiguous. Trimming removed 2 bases at V and 0 bases at J, with 10 bases between. The CDR3 has 16 amino acids. The V gene's germline CDR1 is SGHTA and CDR2 FQGNSA. CDR3 sequence (DNA): TGTGCCAGCAGCTTATCGGGCACCTCGAACACCGGGGAGCTGTTTTTT. This translates into CASSLSGTSNTGELFF.

The DNA of the CDR3 is TGTGCCACCAGTCGACAGGGCCATCAGCCCCAGCATTTT. Residues: CATSRQGHQPQHF. J is TRBJ1-5 and V is TRBV15; 7 positions agree with TRBD1. Germline V gives CDR1 LNHNV, CDR2 YYDKDF (reference sequence). V trimming: 6 bases; J trimming: 5 bases; junction bases outside the gene matches: 4. The CDR3 is 13 amino acids.

In this sample, this clonotype turned up many times. The rearrangement joins TRBV12-3 or TRBV12-4 to TRBJ2-7; D remains ambiguous. V lost 6 bases to trimming and J lost 4 bases, with 16 bases between them. This CDR3 has 14 residues. In nucleotides, the CDR3 is TGTGCCAGCAGCCGCCGACCAGCCGGATACGAGCAGTACTTC. Protein product: CASSRRPAGYEQYF.

This clonotype was observed a few times. CDR3 nucleotides: TGTGCCAGCCGAGCAGGGTCAGGGACTAGCGGGGGCCCCGAGCAGTACTTC. Translated, it gives CASRAGSGTSGGPEQYF. V and J are TRBV2 and TRBJ2-7; 14 bases are shared with TRBD2. This CDR3 spans 17 amino acids. Germline V CDR1 and CDR2: SNHLY, FYNNEI. V lost 8 bases to trimming and J lost 6 bases; unmatched junction nucleotides: 15.

In its sample, this clonotype was seen many times. V usage is TRBV28 and J usage is TRBJ2-7; possible D gene TRBD1, 6 bases. V dropped 6 bases and J dropped 2 bases, with 14 bases sitting between them. The CDR3 sequence is 14 residues long. Germline CDR1 and CDR2: MDHEN and SYDVKM. CDR3 amino acids: CASRLRTETYEQYF. The CDR3 nucleotides are TGTGCCAGCAGACTACGGACAGAAACCTACGAGCAGTACTTC.

This clonotype came up many times. One end of the junction is discordant with germline, which a read error may explain. The chain joins TRBV20-1 to TRBJ1-4, with 7 bases that match TRBD1. CDR3 length equals 13 residues. Germline V gene lookup returns CDR1 DFQATT and CDR2 SNEGSKA (reference sequence). The CDR3 DNA follows: TGCAGTGCTTCACAGGGGACTAGTGAAAAACTGTTTTTT. Translated: CSASQGTSEKLFF.

The table lists this clonotype with many counts. The chain employs TRBV12-3 or TRBV12-4 and TRBJ2-1, with 7 bases identical to TRBD2. The CDR3 runs to 15 residues. Trimming cost V 6 bases and J 8 bases; bases outside gene matches: 13. DNA of the CDR3: TGTGCCAGCAGCCCCCCGCGGGGGATACAACATGAGCAGTTCTTC. It encodes CASSPPRGIQHEQFF.

Comments on this clonotype: The junction departs from the called germline gene at one end, perhaps through a read error. V gene TRBV20-1 combines with J gene TRBJ2-3; D could derive from TRBD1 or TRBD2 (7 bases each). Germline V gene lookup returns CDR1 DFQATT and CDR2 SNEGSKA (reference sequence). The CDR3 length is 15 residues. CDR3 in DNA: TGCAGTGCTAGCCAGGGGGAGACTAGCATAGATACGCAGTATTTT. Translating gives CSASQGETSIDTQYF.

This clonotype showed up many times. The V gene is TRBV18, the J gene TRBJ1-2; D is ambiguous. Trimming stripped 5 bases from V and 0 bases from J, with 10 bases between. This CDR3 is built from 14 residues. Germline V gene data show CDR1 as KGHSH and CDR2 as LQKENI. Here the CDR3 reads CASSSGHSNYGYTF. For the CDR3, the DNA is TGTGCCAGCTCATCGGGCCACTCTAACTATGGCTACACCTTC.

This clonotype was found many times. CDR3 sequence: CAWNRGLAPWEQYF. DNA of the CDR3: TGTGCCTGGAACCGTGGCCTAGCCCCCTGGGAGCAGTACTTC. The chain has TRBV30 and TRBJ2-7; weak D call: TRBD2 (5 bases). Deletions cut 4 bases from V and 7 bases from J, with 20 bases between. This CDR3 is 14 amino acids long. CDR1 GTSNPN and CDR2 SVGIG come from the germline V gene (reference sequence).

The V gene is TRBV30, the J gene TRBJ1-2; possibly TRBD1 for D (6 bases). The CDR3 contains 14 residues. V lost 6 bases and J 7 bases, leaving 21 bases between the germline ends. Germline V lookup: CDR1 GTSNPN, CDR2 SVGIG (reference sequence). CDR3 amino acids: CACQGRGLPFGYTF. CDR3 DNA: TGTGCCTGCCAGGGGCGGGGGCTCCCTTTTGGCTACACCTTC.

A few counts support this clonotype. The rearrangement uses TRBV20-1 and TRBJ2-7, with 8 bases matching TRBD2. CDR3 length: 15 residues. Germline V gene sequence: CDR1 DFQATT, CDR2 SNEGSKA (reference sequence). Unmatched junction bases numbered 9, after V lost 2 bases and J lost 3 bases. The CDR3 DNA reads TGCAGTGCTAGATCGATTAGCGGGACGAACTACGAGCAGTACTTC. It specifies CSARSISGTNYEQYF.

This clonotype was recorded at least ten times. The CDR3 protein is CASSLGTGENTEAFF. The CDR3 DNA follows: TGTGCCAGCTCCCTGGGGACAGGGGAGAACACTGAAGCTTTCTTT. The rearrangement uses TRBV18 and TRBJ1-1; 10 bases fit TRBD1. Germline V lookup: CDR1 KGHSH, CDR2 LQKENI. This CDR3 has 15 residues. V gave up 6 bases and J gave up 1 base; unmatched junction bases: 5.

The J gene is TRBJ1-6, the V gene TRBV9, with 7 nucleotides matching TRBD1. The CDR3 runs to 13 residues. The V and J ends lost 3 bases and 8 bases, in that order; junction bases with no gene match: 2. From germline, CDR1 is SGDLS and CDR2 YYNGEE. For the CDR3, the DNA is TGTGCCAGCAGCGGACAGGGTTATTCACCCCTCCACTTT. Its protein is CASSGQGYSPLHF.

This clonotype was seen at least ten times. V is TRBV7-9 and J is TRBJ1-2, with D hard to call. With 3 bases removed from V and 3 bases from J, the gap between germline ends came to 5 bases. Germline CDR1 and CDR2: SEHNR and FQNEAQ (reference sequence). This CDR3 contains 12 residues. CDR3 residues: CASSFKDYGYTF. The CDR3 DNA is TGTGCCAGCAGCTTTAAGGACTATGGCTACACCTTC.

In its sample, this clonotype was seen a few times. This may stem from a read error, because a much larger clone lies one nucleotide away. The chain carries TRBV28 and TRBJ2-7; 7 bases match TRBD2. Germline V gives CDR1 MDHEN, CDR2 SYDVKM. The CDR3 is 12 residues long. CDR3 residues: CTSSLREYEQYF. DNA of the CDR3: TGTACCAGCAGTTTGCGGGAGTACGAGCAGTACTTC.

The chain combines TRBV5-6 with TRBJ1-4; the D is unclear. The germline CDR1 and CDR2 sequences are SGHDT and YYEEEE. V was shortened by 0 bases and J by 7 bases, with 19 bases between the two germline ends. The CDR3 has 17 amino acids. For the CDR3, the DNA is TGTGCCAGCAGCTTGGGGACGGTAGTCTCTTGGGGTGAAAAACTGTTTTTT. The encoded protein is CASSLGTVVSWGEKLFF.

This clonotype was counted many times. The CDR3 loop reads CALITGTGGYEQYF. DNA for the CDR3: TGTGCCTTGATAACCGGGACAGGGGGCTACGAGCAGTACTTC. The rearrangement uses TRBV30 and TRBJ2-7; 11 positions agree with TRBD1. The CDR3 is 14 amino acids. Trimming removed 7 bases from V and 3 bases from J; junction bases left unmatched: 8. Germline V gives CDR1 GTSNPN, CDR2 SVGIG (reference sequence).

Of note for this clonotype: One end of the junction is discordant with germline, which a read error may explain. The chain has TRBV7-2 and TRBJ2-1; 8 bases fit TRBD2. Germline V gives CDR1 SGHTA, CDR2 FQGNSA. The CDR3 is 14 residues long. CDR3 coding DNA: TGTGCCCAGGTAGAGCGGGAGACCTACAATGAGCAGTCCTTC. Its protein is CAQVERETYNEQSF.

This chain connects TRBV28 to TRBJ1-4; D call uncertain. Germline V gives CDR1 MDHEN, CDR2 SYDVKM. This CDR3 is 12 amino acids long. Trimming shortened V by 5 bases and J by 8 bases, and 9 bases separated the two germline ends. The CDR3 nucleotides read TGTGCCAGCAGTACTAACATGGAAAAACTGTTTTTT. It encodes CASSTNMEKLFF.

This clonotype has a count of ten or more. This chain joins TRBV27 and TRBJ2-3; 7 bases are shared with TRBD1. V lost 8 bases and J lost 2; bases outside the gene matches: 4. CDR3 length: 13 residues. Germline V gene data show CDR1 as MNHEY and CDR2 as SMNVEV (reference sequence). The CDR3 DNA follows: TGTGCCAGCCTGGACAGGCTCACAGATACGCAGTATTTT. It codes for CASLDRLTDTQYF.

This clonotype was observed many times. The V call is TRBV12-3 or TRBV12-4, the J call TRBJ2-5; D is perhaps TRBD2 (7 bases). V was clipped by 6 bases and J by 1 base, with 24 bases between them. The CDR3 totals 18 residues. The CDR3 here is CASSSGGTGAGGQETQYF. CDR3 DNA sequence: TGTGCCAGCAGCTCGGGGGGCACGGGGGCCGGAGGCCAAGAGACCCAGTACTTC.